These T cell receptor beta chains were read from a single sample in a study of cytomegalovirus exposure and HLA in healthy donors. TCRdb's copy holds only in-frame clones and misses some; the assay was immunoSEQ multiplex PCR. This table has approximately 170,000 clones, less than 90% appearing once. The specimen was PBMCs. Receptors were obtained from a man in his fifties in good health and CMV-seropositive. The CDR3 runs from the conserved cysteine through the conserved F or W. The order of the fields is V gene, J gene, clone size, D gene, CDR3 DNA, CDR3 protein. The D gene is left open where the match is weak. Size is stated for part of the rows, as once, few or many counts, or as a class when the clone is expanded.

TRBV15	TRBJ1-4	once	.	TGTGCCACCAGCAGTCGCCGGACAGAGAGTAATGAAAAACTGTTTTTT	CATSSRRTESNEKLFF
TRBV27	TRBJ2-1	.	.	TGTGCCAGCAAATGGGCTAGCGCCTACAATGAGCAGTTCTTC	CASKWASAYNEQFF
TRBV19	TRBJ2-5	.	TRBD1	TGTGCCAGTAGTACAGGACAGGGGAGGGAGACCCAGTACTTC	CASSTGQGRETQYF
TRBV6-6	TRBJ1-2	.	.	TGTGCCAGCAGTTACGCTACAGGGTTTGCTGGCTACACCTTC	CASSYATGFAGYTF
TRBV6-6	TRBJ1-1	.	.	TGTGCCAGCAGTTACTCGAATCTTTACGGGTCTGAAGCTTTCTTT	CASSYSNLYGSEAFF
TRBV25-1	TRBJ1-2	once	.	TGTGCCAGCAGTGAATATATTGAGGGCTACACCTTC	CASSEYIEGYTF
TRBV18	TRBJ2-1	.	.	TGTGCCAGCTCACCAAGGTCACTAGCCGGATCCAATGAGCAGTTCTTC	CASSPRSLAGSNEQFF
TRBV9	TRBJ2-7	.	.	TGTGCCAGCAGCGTAGGGTGGTCACAAAACTACGAGCAGTACTTC	CASSVGWSQNYEQYF
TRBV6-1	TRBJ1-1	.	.	TGTGCCAGCAGTGCCGAGGTGGGTCGAATCGCTTTCTTT	CASSAEVGRIAFF
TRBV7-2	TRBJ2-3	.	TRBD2	TGTGCCAGCAGCTCCCCGCGGGCCAGGGGACTAGCGGGAGATACGCAGTATTTT	CASSSPRARGLAGDTQYF
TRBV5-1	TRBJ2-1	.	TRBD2	TGCGCCAGCAGCTTGGGATCGAGTAGCGGGGGTACCTACAATGAGCAGTTCTTC	CASSLGSSSGGTYNEQFF
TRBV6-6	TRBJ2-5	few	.	TGTGCCAGCAGTTACTCAGGGGGGGAGGTAAAGACCCAGTACTTC	CASSYSGGEVKTQYF
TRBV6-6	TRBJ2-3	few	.	TGTGCCAGCAGTTACGCAGGTTTTCCAGATACGCAGTATTTT	CASSYAGFPDTQYF
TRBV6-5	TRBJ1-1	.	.	TGTGCCAGCAGTTACTCGATGGGCCCTACGGCGGAAGCTTTCTTT	CASSYSMGPTAEAFF
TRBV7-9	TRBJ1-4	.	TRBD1	TGTGCCAGCAGCCAAAGACAGGGGGTTAATGAAAAACTGTTTTTT	CASSQRQGVNEKLFF
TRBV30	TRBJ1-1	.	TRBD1	TGTGCCTGGAGATTCAGGACAGGGTTAAAGAGGACTGAAGCTTTCTTT	CAWRFRTGLKRTEAFF
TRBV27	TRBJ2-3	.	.	TGTGCCAGCAGTTTCTATTTGGGAGCGACAAGCACAGATACGCAGTATTTT	CASSFYLGATSTDTQYF
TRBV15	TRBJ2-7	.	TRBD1	TGTGCCACCAGCGGGGGACAGAATTACGAGCAGTACTTC	CATSGGQNYEQYF
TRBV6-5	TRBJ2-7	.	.	TGTGCCAGCAGTTACTTCCTGGAGGGGGAGCAGTACTTC	CASSYFLEGEQYF
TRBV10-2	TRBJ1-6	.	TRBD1	TGCGCCAGCAGCCCCCAGGGGGTTCTAAATTCACCCCTCCACTTT	CASSPQGVLNSPLHF
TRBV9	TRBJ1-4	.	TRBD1	TGTGCCAGCAGCGTAGGGGCGGGCCCAGGGGGGAAACTGTTTTTT	CASSVGAGPGGKLFF
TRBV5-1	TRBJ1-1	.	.	TGCGCCAGCAGCTTGTCAGGGTTCCAGGGTGAAGCTTTCTTT	CASSLSGFQGEAFF
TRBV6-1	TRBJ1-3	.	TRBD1	TGTGCCAGCGGCGCCCGGGACAGGGGAAACACCATATATTTT	CASGARDRGNTIYF
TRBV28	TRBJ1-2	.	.	TGTGCCAGCAGTTTGGGCCAGGGGCGTTTCTTGTTTAAAGCTAACTATGGCTACACCTTC	CASSLGQGRFLFKANYGYTF
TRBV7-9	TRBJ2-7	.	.	TGTGCCAGCAGCTTCAGTCATTTCTACGAGCAGTACTTC	CASSFSHFYEQYF
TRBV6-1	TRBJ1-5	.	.	TGTGCCAGCAGTGAAGCTCACAGTAATCAGCCCCAGCATTTT	CASSEAHSNQPQHF
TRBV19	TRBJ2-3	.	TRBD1	TGTGCCAGTAGTATAGGACAGGGGGCGGGAGATACGCAGTATTTT	CASSIGQGAGDTQYF
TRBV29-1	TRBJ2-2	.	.	TGCAGCGTTGACAGGGACACCGGGGAGCTGTTTTTT	CSVDRDTGELFF
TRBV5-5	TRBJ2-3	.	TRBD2	TGTGCCAGCAGCCAAAGGGCTGGACTAGCGGGGGGGCTAGGAGATACGCAGTATTTT	CASSQRAGLAGGLGDTQYF
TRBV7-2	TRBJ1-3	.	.	TGTGCCAGCAGCTTTATCCCAGGGTCGGGAAACACCATATATTTT	CASSFIPGSGNTIYF
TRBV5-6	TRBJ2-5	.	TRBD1	TGTGCCAGCACCCCATCCGGGACAGGGTACCAAGAGACCCAGTACTTC	CASTPSGTGYQETQYF
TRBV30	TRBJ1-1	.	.	TGTGCCGGGCAAGGGGGTAACACTGAAGCTTTCTTT	CAGQGGNTEAFF
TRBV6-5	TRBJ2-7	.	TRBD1	TGTGCCAGCAGTTACTCGCAGGGGGCGACTTACGAGCAGTACTTC	CASSYSQGATYEQYF
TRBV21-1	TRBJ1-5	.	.	TGTGCCATCTCCTCTATGGGGCATCAGCCCCAGCATTTT	CAISSMGHQPQHF
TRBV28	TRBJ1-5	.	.	TGTGCCAGCAGTCCGTCCACAGGGTCGAGCAATCAGCCCCAGCATTTT	CASSPSTGSSNQPQHF
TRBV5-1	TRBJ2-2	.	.	TGCGCCAGCAGCTCTCAGGGAATTAACACCGGGGAGCTGTTTTTT	CASSSQGINTGELFF
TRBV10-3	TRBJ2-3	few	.	TGTGCCATCAGTGAGTCGACGGAGAATACGCAGTATTTT	CAISESTENTQYF
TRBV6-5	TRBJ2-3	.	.	TGTGCCAGCAGTCTCCGACTAGGCACAGATACGCAGTATTTT	CASSLRLGTDTQYF
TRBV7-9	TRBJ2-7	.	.	TGTTCCAGCTTGGGCGGAGGAACCGAGCAGTACTTC	CSSLGGGTEQYF
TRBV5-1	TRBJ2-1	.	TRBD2	TGCGCCAGCAGCTTGGCTAGCGGATCCTACAATGAGCAGTTCTTC	CASSLASGSYNEQFF
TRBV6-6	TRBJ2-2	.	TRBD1	TGTGCCAGCAGTTACTCGGACAGGGGGAACACCGGGGAGCTGTTTTTT	CASSYSDRGNTGELFF
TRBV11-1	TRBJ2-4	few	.	TGTGCCAGCAGAGGGACATCCAAAAACATTCAGTACTTC	CASRGTSKNIQYF
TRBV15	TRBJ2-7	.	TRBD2	TGTGCCACCAGGGGAACGACCGGGGGGGCCTACGAGCAGTACTTC	CATRGTTGGAYEQYF
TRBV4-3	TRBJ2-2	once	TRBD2	TGCGCCAGCAGCCCAGGACTAGCGGGGGGAATTGTCACCGGGGAGCTGTTTTTT	CASSPGLAGGIVTGELFF
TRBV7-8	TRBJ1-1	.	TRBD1	TGTGCCAGCAGCTTCCGAACAGGGGACACTGAAGCTTTCTTT	CASSFRTGDTEAFF
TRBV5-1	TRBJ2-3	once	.	TGCGCCAGCAGCTTACTAGGGACTGCTAGCACAGATACGCAGTATTTT	CASSLLGTASTDTQYF
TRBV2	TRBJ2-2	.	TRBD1	TGTGCCAGCAGGATGGACAGGGATCTGTATCGTGGCACCGGGGAGCTGTTTTTT	CASRMDRDLYRGTGELFF